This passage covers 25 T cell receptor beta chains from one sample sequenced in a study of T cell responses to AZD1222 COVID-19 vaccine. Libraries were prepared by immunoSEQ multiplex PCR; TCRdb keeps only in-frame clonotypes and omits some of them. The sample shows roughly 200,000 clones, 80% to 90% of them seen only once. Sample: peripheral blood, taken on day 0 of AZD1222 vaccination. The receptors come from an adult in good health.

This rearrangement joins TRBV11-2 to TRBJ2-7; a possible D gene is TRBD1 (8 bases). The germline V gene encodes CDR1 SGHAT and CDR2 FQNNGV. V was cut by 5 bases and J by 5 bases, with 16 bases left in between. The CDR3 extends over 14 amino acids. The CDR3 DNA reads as TGTGCCAGCAGCACGCGGACAGGGAGGGACGAGCAGTACTTC. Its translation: CASSTRTGRDEQYF.

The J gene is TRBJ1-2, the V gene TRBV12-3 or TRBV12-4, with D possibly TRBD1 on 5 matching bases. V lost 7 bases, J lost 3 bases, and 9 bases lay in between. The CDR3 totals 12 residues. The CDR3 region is CASKVGDYGYTF. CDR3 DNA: TGTGCCAGCAAGGTGGGGGACTATGGCTACACCTTC.

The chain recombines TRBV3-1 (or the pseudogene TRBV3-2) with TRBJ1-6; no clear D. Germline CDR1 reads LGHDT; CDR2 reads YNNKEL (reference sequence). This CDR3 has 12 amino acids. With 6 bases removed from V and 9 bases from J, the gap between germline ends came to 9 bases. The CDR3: CASRRGPSPLHF. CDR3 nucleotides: TGTGCCAGCAGGAGAGGGCCTTCACCCCTCCACTTT.

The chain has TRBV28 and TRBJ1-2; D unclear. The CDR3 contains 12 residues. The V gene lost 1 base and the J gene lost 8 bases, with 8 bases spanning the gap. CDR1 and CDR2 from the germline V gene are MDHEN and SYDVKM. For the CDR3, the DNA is TGTGCCAGCAGTTTATTACCCGCGGGCTACACCTTC. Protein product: CASSLLPAGYTF.

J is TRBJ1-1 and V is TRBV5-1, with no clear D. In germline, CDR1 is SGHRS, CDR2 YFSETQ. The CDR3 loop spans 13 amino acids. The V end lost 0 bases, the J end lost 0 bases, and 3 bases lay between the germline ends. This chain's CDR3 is CASSLAVNTEAFF. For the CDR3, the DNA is TGCGCCAGCAGCTTGGCGGTGAACACTGAAGCTTTCTTT.

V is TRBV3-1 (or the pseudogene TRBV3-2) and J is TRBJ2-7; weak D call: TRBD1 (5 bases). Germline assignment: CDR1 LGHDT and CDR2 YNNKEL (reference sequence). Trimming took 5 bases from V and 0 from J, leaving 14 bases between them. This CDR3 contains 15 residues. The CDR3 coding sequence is TGTGCCAGCAGCTACCGTGCAGGGTCCTCCTACGAGCAGTACTTC. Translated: CASSYRAGSSYEQYF.

This CDR3 is CASSLSGGDTQYF. Here the CDR3 DNA reads TGTGCCAGCAGTTTGTCAGGGGGAGATACGCAGTATTTT. The chain is built from TRBV28 and TRBJ2-3, with TRBD1 matching over 7 bases. Trimming took 3 bases from V and 5 from J; bases not matched to a gene: 2. CDR1 MDHEN and CDR2 SYDVKM come from the germline V gene. CDR3 length equals 13 residues.

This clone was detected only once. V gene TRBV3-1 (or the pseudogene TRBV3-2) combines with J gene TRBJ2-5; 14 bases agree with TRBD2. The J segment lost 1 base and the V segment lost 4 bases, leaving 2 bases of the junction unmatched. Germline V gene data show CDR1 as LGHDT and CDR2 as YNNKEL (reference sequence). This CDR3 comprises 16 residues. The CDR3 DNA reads TGTGCCAGCAGCCGACTAGCGGGGGGGACCCAAGAGACCCAGTACTTC. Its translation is CASSRLAGGTQETQYF.

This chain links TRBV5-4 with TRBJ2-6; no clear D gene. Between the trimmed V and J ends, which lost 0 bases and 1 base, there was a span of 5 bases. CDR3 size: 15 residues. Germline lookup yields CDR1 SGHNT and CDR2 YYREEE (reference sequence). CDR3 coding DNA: TGTGCCAGCAGCTTGGGGGAATCTGGGGCCAACGTCCTGACTTTC. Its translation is CASSLGESGANVLTF.

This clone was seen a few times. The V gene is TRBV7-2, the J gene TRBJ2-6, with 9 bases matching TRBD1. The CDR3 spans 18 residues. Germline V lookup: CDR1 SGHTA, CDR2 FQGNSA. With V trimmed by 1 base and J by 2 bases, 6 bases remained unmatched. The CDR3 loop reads CASSLVGTGLAGANVLTF. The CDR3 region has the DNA TGTGCCAGCAGCTTAGTAGGGACAGGGTTGGCTGGGGCCAACGTCCTGACTTTC.

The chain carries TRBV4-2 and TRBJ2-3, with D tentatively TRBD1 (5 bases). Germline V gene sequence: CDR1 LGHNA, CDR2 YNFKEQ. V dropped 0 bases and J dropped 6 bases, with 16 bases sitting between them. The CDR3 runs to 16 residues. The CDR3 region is CASSQEMGQGMDTQYF. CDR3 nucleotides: TGTGCCAGCAGCCAAGAGATGGGGCAGGGAATGGATACGCAGTATTTT.

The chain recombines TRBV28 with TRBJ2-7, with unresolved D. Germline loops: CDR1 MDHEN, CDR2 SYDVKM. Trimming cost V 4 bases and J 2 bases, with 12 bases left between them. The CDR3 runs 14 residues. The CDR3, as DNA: TGTGCCAGCAGTTATCCGGCCCTGGCCTACGAGCAGTACTTC. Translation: CASSYPALAYEQYF.

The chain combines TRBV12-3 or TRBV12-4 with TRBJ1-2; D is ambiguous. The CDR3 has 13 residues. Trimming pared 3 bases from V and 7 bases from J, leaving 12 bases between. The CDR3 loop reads CASSFQRGSGYTF. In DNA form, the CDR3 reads TGTGCCAGCAGTTTTCAGAGAGGGTCTGGCTACACCTTC.

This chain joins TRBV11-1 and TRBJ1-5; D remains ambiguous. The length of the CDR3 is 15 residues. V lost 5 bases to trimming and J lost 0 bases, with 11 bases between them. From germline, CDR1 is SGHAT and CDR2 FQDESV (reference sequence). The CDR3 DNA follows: TGTGCCAGCAGCCTGGACGGAGATAGCAATCAGCCCCAGCATTTT. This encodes CASSLDGDSNQPQHF.

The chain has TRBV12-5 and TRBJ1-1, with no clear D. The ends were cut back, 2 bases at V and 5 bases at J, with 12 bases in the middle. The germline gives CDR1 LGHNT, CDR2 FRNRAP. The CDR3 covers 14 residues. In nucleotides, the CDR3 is TGTGCTAGTGGTTTGCCCGTGGAGGGAACTGAAGCTTTCTTT. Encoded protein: CASGLPVEGTEAFF.

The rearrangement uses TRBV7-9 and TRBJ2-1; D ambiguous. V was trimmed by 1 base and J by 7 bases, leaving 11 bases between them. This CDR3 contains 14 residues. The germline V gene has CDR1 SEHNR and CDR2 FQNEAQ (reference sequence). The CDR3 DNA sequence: TGTGCCAGCAGCTTAGAGGTCTACACAAATGAGCAGTTCTTC. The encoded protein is CASSLEVYTNEQFF.

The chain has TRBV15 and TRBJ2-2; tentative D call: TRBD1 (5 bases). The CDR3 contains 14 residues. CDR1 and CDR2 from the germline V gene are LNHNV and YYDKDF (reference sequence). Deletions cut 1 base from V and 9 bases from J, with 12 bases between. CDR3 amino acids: CATSRALGRRELFF. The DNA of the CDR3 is TGTGCCACCAGCAGAGCCTTGGGGCGGAGGGAGCTGTTTTTT.

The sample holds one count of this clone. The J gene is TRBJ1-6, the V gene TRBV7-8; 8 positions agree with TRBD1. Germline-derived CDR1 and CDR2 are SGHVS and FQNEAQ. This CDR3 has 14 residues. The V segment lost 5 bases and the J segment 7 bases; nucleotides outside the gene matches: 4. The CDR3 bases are TGTGCCAGCAGCGCGGACAGGGAGAATTCACCCCTCCACTTT. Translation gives CASSADRENSPLHF.

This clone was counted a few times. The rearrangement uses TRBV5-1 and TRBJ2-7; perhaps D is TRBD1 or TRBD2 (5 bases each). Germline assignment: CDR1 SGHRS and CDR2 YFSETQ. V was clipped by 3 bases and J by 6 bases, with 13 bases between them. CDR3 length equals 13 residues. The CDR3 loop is CASSWGRALEQYF. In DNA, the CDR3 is TGCGCCAGCAGCTGGGGACGGGCCCTCGAGCAGTACTTC.

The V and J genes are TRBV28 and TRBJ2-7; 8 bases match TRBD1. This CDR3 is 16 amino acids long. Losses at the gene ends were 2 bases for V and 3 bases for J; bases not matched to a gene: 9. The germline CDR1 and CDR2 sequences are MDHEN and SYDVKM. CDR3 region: CASSLPLDRDNYEQYF. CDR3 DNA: TGTGCCAGCAGTTTACCCCTGGACAGGGACAACTACGAGCAGTACTTC. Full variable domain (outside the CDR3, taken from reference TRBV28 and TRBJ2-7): DVKVTQSSRYLVKRTGEKVFLECVQDMDHENMFWYRQDPGLGLRLIYFSYDVKMKEKGDIPEGYSVSREKKERFSLILESASTNQTSMYLCASSLPLDRDNYEQYFGPGTRLTVT.

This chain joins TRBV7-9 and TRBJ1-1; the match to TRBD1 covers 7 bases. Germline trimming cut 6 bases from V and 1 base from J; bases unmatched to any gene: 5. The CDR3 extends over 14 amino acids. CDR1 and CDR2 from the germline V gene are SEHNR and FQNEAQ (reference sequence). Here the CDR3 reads CASSHRDRNTEAFF. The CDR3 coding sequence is TGTGCCAGCAGTCACAGGGACAGGAACACTGAAGCTTTCTTT.

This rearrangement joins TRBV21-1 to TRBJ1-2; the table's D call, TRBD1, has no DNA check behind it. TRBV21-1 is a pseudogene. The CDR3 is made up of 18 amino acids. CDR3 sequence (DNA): TGTGCCAGCAGCAAGGAGGCAGGGGACATTCGAGCTAACTATGGCTACACCTTC. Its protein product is CASSKEAGDIRANYGYTF.

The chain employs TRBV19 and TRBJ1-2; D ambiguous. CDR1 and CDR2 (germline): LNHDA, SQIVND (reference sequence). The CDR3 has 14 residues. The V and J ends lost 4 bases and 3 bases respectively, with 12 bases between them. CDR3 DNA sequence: TGTGCCAGTAGTAAACCGGGGAACGACTATGGCTACACCTTC. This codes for CASSKPGNDYGYTF.

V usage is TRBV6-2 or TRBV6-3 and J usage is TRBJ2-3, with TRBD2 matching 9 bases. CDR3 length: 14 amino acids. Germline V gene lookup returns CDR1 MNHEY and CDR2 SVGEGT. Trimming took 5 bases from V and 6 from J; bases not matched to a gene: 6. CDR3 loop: CASSLAGLADTQYF. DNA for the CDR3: TGTGCCAGCAGTCTAGCGGGGCTGGCTGATACGCAGTATTTT.

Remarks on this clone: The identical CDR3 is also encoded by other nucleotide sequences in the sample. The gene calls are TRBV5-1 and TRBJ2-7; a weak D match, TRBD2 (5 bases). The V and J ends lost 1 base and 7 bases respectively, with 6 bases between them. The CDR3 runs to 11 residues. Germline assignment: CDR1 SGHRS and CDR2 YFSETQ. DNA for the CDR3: TGCGCCAGCAGCTTGTCGGGGGAGCAGTACTTC. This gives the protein CASSLSGEQYF.